A selection of T cell receptor beta chains follows, all from one sample in a study of cytomegalovirus exposure and HLA in healthy donors. The protocol was immunoSEQ multiplex PCR, while the TCRdb copy is restricted to in-frame clones and leaves out a portion. The profile covers about 170,000 clones, with 73% appearing a single time and about 4.9% taken by the ten largest. Sequenced sample: PBMCs. Receptors were obtained from a woman aged 18-35 years in good health and CMV-seropositive. Both conserved end residues are part of each CDR3. Each record gives: clone size, D gene, V gene, J gene, CDR3 protein, CDR3 DNA. D genes are given only for firm matches. The size entry is marked missing in some rows and otherwise reads once, few, many or a size class.

clone_size: .
d_call: TRBD1
v_call: TRBV29-1
j_call: TRBJ1-2
cdr3_aa: CSVLTGTGGSSYTF
cdr3_nt: TGCAGCGTCTTGACCGGGACAGGGGGCTCAAGCTACACCTTC

clone_size: .
d_call: .
v_call: TRBV18
j_call: TRBJ1-2
cdr3_aa: CASSRVESYGYTF
cdr3_nt: TGTGCCAGCTCACGCGTAGAGTCCTATGGCTACACCTTC

clone_size: few
d_call: .
v_call: TRBV5-1
j_call: TRBJ2-7
cdr3_aa: CASSSETGGYEQYF
cdr3_nt: TGCGCCAGCAGCAGCGAGACAGGTGGCTACGAGCAGTACTTC

clone_size: .
d_call: TRBD1
v_call: TRBV27
j_call: TRBJ2-7
cdr3_aa: CASSQTGGGFVYEQYF
cdr3_nt: TGTGCCAGCAGTCAGACAGGGGGCGGCTTTGTTTACGAGCAGTACTTC

clone_size: once
d_call: TRBD2
v_call: TRBV6-5
j_call: TRBJ2-1
cdr3_aa: CASRTSGGANEQFF
cdr3_nt: TGTGCCAGCAGGACTAGCGGGGGGGCGAATGAGCAGTTCTTC

clone_size: .
d_call: TRBD1
v_call: TRBV9
j_call: TRBJ1-2
cdr3_aa: CASSVTGDYGYTF
cdr3_nt: TGTGCCAGCAGCGTTACAGGGGACTATGGCTACACCTTC

clone_size: .
d_call: .
v_call: TRBV5-1
j_call: TRBJ2-5
cdr3_aa: CASSRQETQYF
cdr3_nt: TGCGCCAGCAGCCGGCAAGAGACCCAGTACTTC

clone_size: .
d_call: .
v_call: TRBV5-4
j_call: TRBJ2-3
cdr3_aa: CASSLAGGGTDTQYF
cdr3_nt: TGTGCCAGCAGCTTGGCCGGAGGCGGCACAGATACGCAGTATTTT

clone_size: once
d_call: .
v_call: TRBV5-4
j_call: TRBJ2-2
cdr3_aa: CASSFQNTGELFF
cdr3_nt: TGTGCCAGCAGCTTCCAAAACACCGGGGAGCTGTTTTTT

clone_size: .
d_call: TRBD1
v_call: TRBV30
j_call: TRBJ2-5
cdr3_aa: CAWGQGHQETQYF
cdr3_nt: TGTGCCTGGGGACAGGGGCACCAAGAGACCCAGTACTTC

clone_size: few
d_call: .
v_call: TRBV7-2
j_call: TRBJ2-7
cdr3_aa: CASTPTVARIFYEQYF
cdr3_nt: TGTGCCAGCACCCCGACAGTGGCACGGATCTTCTACGAGCAGTACTTC

clone_size: few
d_call: .
v_call: TRBV5-1
j_call: TRBJ1-6
cdr3_aa: CASSLEGSPLHF
cdr3_nt: TGCGCCAGCAGCTTGGAGGGGTCACCCCTCCACTTT

clone_size: .
d_call: TRBD1
v_call: TRBV30
j_call: TRBJ2-5
cdr3_aa: CAWTTRIGTGRETQYF
cdr3_nt: TGTGCCTGGACTACTAGGATAGGGACAGGGAGAGAGACCCAGTACTTC

clone_size: once
d_call: .
v_call: TRBV4-2
j_call: TRBJ1-5
cdr3_aa: CASSQEGLNQPQHF
cdr3_nt: TGTGCCAGCAGCCAAGAAGGACTCAATCAGCCCCAGCATTTT

clone_size: few
d_call: .
v_call: TRBV4-3
j_call: TRBJ1-3
cdr3_aa: CASSQDRGGSGNTIYF
cdr3_nt: TGCGCCAGCAGCCAAGATAGAGGCGGCTCTGGAAACACCATATATTTT

clone_size: .
d_call: TRBD2
v_call: TRBV4-2
j_call: TRBJ2-5
cdr3_aa: CASSQILRGGGETQYF
cdr3_nt: TGTGCCAGCAGCCAAATCCTCCGGGGGGGCGGAGAGACCCAGTACTTC

clone_size: .
d_call: TRBD2
v_call: TRBV18
j_call: TRBJ2-7
cdr3_aa: CASSPTSGGAEQYF
cdr3_nt: TGTGCCAGCTCACCAACTAGCGGGGGGGCCGAGCAGTACTTC

clone_size: .
d_call: TRBD2
v_call: TRBV9
j_call: TRBJ2-1
cdr3_aa: CASSATSGGAVNEQFF
cdr3_nt: TGTGCCAGCAGCGCTACTAGCGGGGGGGCGGTCAATGAGCAGTTCTTC

clone_size: .
d_call: TRBD2
v_call: TRBV4-3
j_call: TRBJ2-1
cdr3_aa: CASSQDWTSALQFF
cdr3_nt: TGCGCCAGCAGCCAAGATTGGACTAGCGCACTGCAGTTCTTC

clone_size: few
d_call: .
v_call: TRBV19
j_call: TRBJ1-5
cdr3_aa: CASSIMRDQPQHF
cdr3_nt: TGTGCCAGTAGTATAATGAGGGATCAGCCCCAGCATTTT

clone_size: .
d_call: TRBD2
v_call: TRBV27
j_call: TRBJ2-7
cdr3_aa: CASSSGTSGEQYF
cdr3_nt: TGTGCCAGCAGTTCCGGGACTAGCGGCGAGCAGTACTTC

clone_size: .
d_call: .
v_call: TRBV7-8
j_call: TRBJ2-3
cdr3_aa: CASSFSADTQYF
cdr3_nt: TGTGCCAGCAGCTTTTCCGCAGATACGCAGTATTTT

clone_size: .
d_call: TRBD2
v_call: TRBV6-6
j_call: TRBJ2-7
cdr3_aa: CASSYSRRGYNYEQYF
cdr3_nt: TGTGCCAGCAGTTACTCGAGGCGGGGGTACAACTACGAGCAGTACTTC

clone_size: .
d_call: .
v_call: TRBV7-9
j_call: TRBJ2-1
cdr3_aa: CASRGSRPNEQFF
cdr3_nt: TGTGCCAGTCGGGGGTCCCGACCGAATGAGCAGTTCTTC

clone_size: .
d_call: .
v_call: TRBV5-1
j_call: TRBJ2-3
cdr3_aa: CASSMDRDTQYF
cdr3_nt: TGCGCCAGCAGTATGGACAGAGATACGCAGTATTTT

clone_size: few
d_call: TRBD2
v_call: TRBV4-3
j_call: TRBJ2-1
cdr3_aa: CASSPRLAGGQDEQFF
cdr3_nt: TGCGCCAGCAGCCCCCGACTAGCGGGGGGCCAGGATGAGCAGTTCTTC

clone_size: few
d_call: .
v_call: TRBV6-5
j_call: TRBJ2-7
cdr3_aa: CASSYSRTNPYEQYF
cdr3_nt: TGTGCCAGCAGTTACTCTCGAACAAATCCCTACGAGCAGTACTTC

clone_size: .
d_call: .
v_call: TRBV19
j_call: TRBJ2-7
cdr3_aa: CASSPAEDYEQYF
cdr3_nt: TGTGCCAGTAGTCCCGCCGAGGATTACGAGCAGTACTTC

clone_size: .
d_call: .
v_call: TRBV7-6
j_call: TRBJ2-7
cdr3_aa: CASSLFQGNEQYF
cdr3_nt: TGTGCCAGCAGCTTGTTTCAGGGGAACGAGCAGTACTTC

clone_size: .
d_call: TRBD2
v_call: TRBV7-2
j_call: TRBJ2-5
cdr3_aa: CASSLSGLADQETQYF
cdr3_nt: TGTGCCAGCAGCTTATCGGGACTAGCGGATCAAGAGACCCAGTACTTC

clone_size: .
d_call: TRBD1
v_call: TRBV6-6
j_call: TRBJ1-2
cdr3_aa: CASRKGQGNGYTF
cdr3_nt: TGTGCCAGCAGAAAAGGACAGGGAAATGGCTACACCTTC

clone_size: .
d_call: .
v_call: TRBV19
j_call: TRBJ1-5
cdr3_aa: CASLGGGYQPQHF
cdr3_nt: TGTGCCAGTCTCGGGGGGGGCTATCAGCCCCAGCATTTT

clone_size: .
d_call: TRBD2
v_call: TRBV30
j_call: TRBJ2-7
cdr3_aa: CAIAWGGYEQYF
cdr3_nt: TGTGCCATTGCCTGGGGGGGGTACGAGCAGTACTTC

clone_size: .
d_call: .
v_call: TRBV19
j_call: TRBJ2-5
cdr3_aa: CASSISWGRETQYF
cdr3_nt: TGTGCCAGTAGTATTTCCTGGGGGCGAGAGACCCAGTACTTC

clone_size: .
d_call: .
v_call: TRBV7-9
j_call: TRBJ2-1
cdr3_aa: CASSLSGAGLYNEQFF
cdr3_nt: TGTGCCAGCAGCTTGTCGGGTGCGGGGCTCTACAATGAGCAGTTCTTC

clone_size: .
d_call: TRBD1
v_call: TRBV7-2
j_call: TRBJ2-2
cdr3_aa: CASSLGQGTGELFF
cdr3_nt: TGTGCCAGCAGCTTAGGACAGGGCACCGGGGAGCTGTTTTTT

clone_size: .
d_call: TRBD1
v_call: TRBV28
j_call: TRBJ1-1
cdr3_aa: CASSLRKGADRGTEAFF
cdr3_nt: TGTGCCAGCAGTTTGAGGAAGGGGGCCGACAGGGGCACTGAAGCTTTCTTT

clone_size: .
d_call: TRBD2
v_call: TRBV27
j_call: TRBJ2-5
cdr3_aa: CASSLSSGGRRETQYF
cdr3_nt: TGTGCCAGCAGTTTATCCAGCGGGGGCCGACGGGAGACCCAGTACTTC

clone_size: .
d_call: .
v_call: TRBV9
j_call: TRBJ1-1
cdr3_aa: CASSEDSSNTEAFF
cdr3_nt: TGTGCCAGCAGCGAGGACAGTTCTAACACTGAAGCTTTCTTT

clone_size: once
d_call: .
v_call: TRBV4-3
j_call: TRBJ2-2
cdr3_aa: CASSQDAAQNTGELFF
cdr3_nt: TGCGCCAGCAGCCAAGATGCAGCGCAGAACACCGGGGAGCTGTTTTTT

clone_size: few
d_call: TRBD1
v_call: TRBV5-4
j_call: TRBJ1-2
cdr3_aa: CASSDGTGRWGYTF
cdr3_nt: TGTGCCAGCAGCGATGGGACAGGGCGGTGGGGCTACACCTTC

clone_size: .
d_call: .
v_call: TRBV5-1
j_call: TRBJ1-1
cdr3_aa: CASSLDSLNTEAFF
cdr3_nt: TGCGCCAGCAGCTTGGACAGTCTGAACACTGAAGCTTTCTTT

clone_size: .
d_call: TRBD1
v_call: TRBV7-2
j_call: TRBJ1-1
cdr3_aa: CASSLAPGQRNTEAFF
cdr3_nt: TGTGCCAGCAGCTTAGCACCGGGACAGAGGAACACTGAAGCTTTCTTT

clone_size: .
d_call: .
v_call: TRBV7-9
j_call: TRBJ1-3
cdr3_aa: CASSFFVSGNTIYF
cdr3_nt: TGTGCCAGCAGCTTCTTTGTCTCTGGAAACACCATATATTTT

clone_size: .
d_call: .
v_call: TRBV19
j_call: TRBJ2-3
cdr3_aa: CASSIDPTPTGRKADTQYF
cdr3_nt: TGTGCCAGTAGTATAGATCCAACACCGACAGGGAGGAAGGCAGATACGCAGTATTTT

clone_size: .
d_call: .
v_call: TRBV5-4
j_call: TRBJ1-2
cdr3_aa: CASSLANSGYGYTF
cdr3_nt: TGTGCCAGCAGCTTGGCCAATAGCGGATATGGCTACACCTTC

clone_size: .
d_call: .
v_call: TRBV5-6
j_call: TRBJ1-6
cdr3_aa: CASSLDPGYNSPLHF
cdr3_nt: TGTGCCAGCAGCTTGGACCCAGGGTATAATTCACCCCTCCACTTT

clone_size: .
d_call: .
v_call: TRBV5-1
j_call: TRBJ1-2
cdr3_aa: CASSLGMGADYGYTF
cdr3_nt: TGCGCCAGCAGCTTGGGTATGGGGGCTGACTATGGCTACACCTTC

clone_size: .
d_call: TRBD2
v_call: TRBV27
j_call: TRBJ2-3
cdr3_aa: CASSERGGGIDTQYF
cdr3_nt: TGTGCCAGCAGTGAGCGGGGGGGTGGCATAGATACGCAGTATTTT

clone_size: .
d_call: TRBD2
v_call: TRBV5-5
j_call: TRBJ2-5
cdr3_aa: CASSGTSLETQYF
cdr3_nt: TGTGCCAGCAGCGGGACTAGCTTAGAGACCCAGTACTTC

clone_size: .
d_call: TRBD1
v_call: TRBV30
j_call: TRBJ2-4
cdr3_aa: CAWTLSRDRYSGKNIQYF
cdr3_nt: TGTGCCTGGACCCTGTCCCGGGACAGGTACTCTGGCAAAAACATTCAGTACTTC

clone_size: once
d_call: TRBD1
v_call: TRBV6-5
j_call: TRBJ1-4
cdr3_aa: CASRLKGAGGEKLFF
cdr3_nt: TGTGCCAGCAGACTTAAGGGGGCGGGAGGAGAAAAACTGTTTTTT

clone_size: .
d_call: TRBD2
v_call: TRBV27
j_call: TRBJ2-1
cdr3_aa: CASSSPAGVHYNEQFF
cdr3_nt: TGTGCCAGCAGTTCCCCTGCGGGGGTTCACTACAATGAGCAGTTCTTC

clone_size: .
d_call: TRBD2
v_call: TRBV5-6
j_call: TRBJ2-5
cdr3_aa: CASSLVKRGDKQETQYF
cdr3_nt: TGTGCCAGCAGCTTGGTCAAGCGGGGGGACAAACAAGAGACCCAGTACTTC